These T cell receptor beta chains were read from a single sample in a study of CD8 T cells in ankylosing spondylitis. Each CDR3 protein is one row after TCRdb ran MiXCR on the 5' RACE reads. The data hold 150,000 to 200,000 distinct CDR3 sequences, with 18% observed a single time. Sample: blood, either unsorted or a sorted T cell fraction (not recorded which). Every receptor here comes from a male donor aged 10 to 30 with ankylosing spondylitis or in good health (not recorded which). Both conserved end residues are part of each CDR3. D genes are given only for firm matches. A row's size may be missing; if present it is once, few, many or a size class.

V	size	D	J	DNA	CDR3
TRBV20-1	many	NA	TRBJ2-5	TGCAGTGCTAGGCGACCTAGACAGGCACAAGAGACCCAGTACTTC	CSARRPRQAQETQYF
TRBV29-1	NA	NA	TRBJ1-5	TGCAGCGTCGCACCGGGGGGCGTTAATCAGCCCCAGCATTTT	CSVAPGGVNQPQHF
TRBV20-1	NA	NA	TRBJ2-4	TGCAGTGCTATAACCCGGACAGCGAGCATTCAGTACTTC	CSAITRTASIQYF
TRBV4-3	NA	TRBD2	TRBJ2-5	TGCGCCAGCAGCCAAGCTAGGGGAGCGGGACAAGAGACCCAGTACTTC	CASSQARGAGQETQYF
TRBV10-3	many	NA	TRBJ2-2	TGTGCCATCAGTCTAGAGCCGGGTGTTACCGGGGAGCTGTTTTTT	CAISLEPGVTGELFF
TRBV9	many	TRBD2	TRBJ2-1	TGTGCCAGCAGCCCCCCGGGACTAGCGTTTGAGCAGTTCTTC	CASSPPGLAFEQFF
TRBV20-1	many	TRBD1	TRBJ2-5	TGCAGTGCTAGAGGGACAGGGAGTTTGTTCCAAGAGACCCAGTACTTC	CSARGTGSLFQETQYF
TRBV19	once	NA	TRBJ2-2	TGTGCCAGTAGTATAGGGGCCCAGGGGAACACCGGGGAGCTGTTTTTT	CASSIGAQGNTGELFF
TRBV30	NA	NA	TRBJ1-1	TGTGCCTGGAGTGTCAGGGCAGGCGCTGAAGCTTTCTTT	CAWSVRAGAEAFF
TRBV18	many	TRBD1	TRBJ2-5	TGTGCCAGCTCGCTGACAGGGGGCAAGAAGACCCAGTACTTC	CASSLTGGKKTQYF
TRBV12-3/TRBV12-4	many	NA	TRBJ2-1	TGTGCCAGCAGTCCCCAAAATGAGCAGTTCTTC	CASSPQNEQFF
TRBV7-2	many	TRBD1	TRBJ1-2	TGTGCCAGCGGCCTAGACAGGGGGCCCTATGGCTACACCTTC	CASGLDRGPYGYTF
TRBV7-9	many	NA	TRBJ2-7	TGTGCCAGCAGCCAAGCCGTGCTTTCCTACGAGCAGTACTTC	CASSQAVLSYEQYF
TRBV10-1	many	TRBD2	TRBJ2-1	TGCGCCAGCAGTGGCGGGAGTCGGGGACTAGCGAATTATAAGGGTGAGCAGTTCTTC	CASSGGSRGLANYKGEQFF
TRBV11-2	many	NA	TRBJ2-1	TGTGCCAGCAGCCCGGGGGCCAGCGGGTTGAGCTCCTACAATGAGCAGTTCTTC	CASSPGASGLSSYNEQFF
TRBV4-3	many	NA	TRBJ1-2	TGCGCCAGCAGCCAAGATTACGGCAGGGTGAGCGGCTACACCTTC	CASSQDYGRVSGYTF
TRBV3-1	many	TRBD1	TRBJ1-3	TGTGCCAGCAGCCAAGGGACAGGGGGTCGAAACACCATATATTTT	CASSQGTGGRNTIYF